One TCR beta chain is described in this entry. Its antigen is currently unknown. The CDR3 totals 15 residues. The ends lost 4 bases at V and 4 bases at J; junction bases unmatched: 9. Germline assignment: CDR1 SNHLY and CDR2 FYNNEI. Following extraction, RNA underwent reverse transcription to cDNA, which served as the sequencing template. Clones were read by immunoSEQ multiplex PCR, and TCRdb kept only the in-frame ones, dropping some. The sample lists fewer than 7,500 clones; roughly two thirds were seen once. The data originate from a study of CD8+ T cells in alopecia areata. General study results and limits: Normal scalp had lower clonality than lesional scalp, with alopecia totalis/universalis lesions showing this most strongly. Normal skin's resident alphabeta T cells are sequenced alongside lesional scalp T cells.

The study team obtained lesional scalp punch biopsies and peripheral blood from alopecia areata patients. The TCR sequence derives from a human donor with alopecia areata. This chain links TRBV2 with TRBJ2-5; TRBD1 matches at 7 bases. Source: skin, taken at week 0. CDR3 loop: CASSGGRGWRETQYF. CDR3 sequence (DNA): TGTGCCAGCAGTGGAGGCAGGGGGTGGCGAGAGACCCAGTACTTC. The whole variable domain, filled in from reference TRBV2 and TRBJ2-5, reads EPEVTQTPSHQVTQMGQEVILRCVPISNHLYFYWYRQILGQKVEFLVSFYNNEISEKSEIFDDQFSVERPDGSNFTLKIRSTKLEDSAMYFCASSGGRGWRETQYFGPGTRLLVL.